The clone carrying this TCR beta chain was recorded at least ten times. Its specificity is not known. V was trimmed by 3 bases and J by 5 bases, leaving 17 bases between them. Germline lookup yields CDR1 DFQATT and CDR2 SNEGSKA (reference sequence). The CDR3 contains 16 residues. The record originates from a study of metastatic and nonmetastatic thyroid tumors. Background on the study: Repertoires were compared across blood and tumor or nodule tissue from malignant and benign thyroid patients. Notes on the study in general: Patients with malignant thyroid tumors reportedly had significantly higher TCR beta diversity than those with benign nodules, in blood and tumor.

The entire patient cohort was treatment-naive prior to thyroid surgery. In the original analysis: A classifier of distant metastasis in papillary thyroid cancer was built from CDR3 differences (across clinicopathological groups). Using MiXCR, TCRdb re-called clones from the PCR reads. What appears here as the V and J calls and clone size reflects TCRdb's work, not the paper's. The sample gives 46,000 or so clones, roughly 15% of which show up once; around 22% is in the top ten. The source is a female donor with papillary thyroid cancer or a benign thyroid nodule (not recorded which). Some clones in this sample may be carry-over from other donors' samples. Source material: blood. This rearrangement joins TRBV20-1 to TRBJ1-6, with D perhaps matching TRBD1 (6 bases). Here the CDR3 DNA reads TGCAGTGCTAGCTCATCGGGGGGCTTTAATAATTCACCCCTCCACTTT. As protein: CSASSSGGFNNSPLHF.